A selection of T cell receptor beta chains follows, all from one sample in a study of blood T cell repertoires in COVID-19. TCRdb's table, derived via immunoSEQ multiplex PCR, lists solely in-frame clones and lacks some. The table shows about 47,000 clones, with around 90% occurring only once. What was sequenced was peripheral blood. These TCRs come from a man in his fifties with active COVID-19. The CDR3 runs from the conserved cysteine through the conserved F or W. D genes are given only for firm matches. Clone size, where shown, is once, few, many, or a class for clones that have expanded.

v_gene	abundance	d_gene	j_gene	CDR3aa	CDR3nt
TRBV29-1	NA	TRBD1	TRBJ1-5	CSVGGTGERQPQHF	TGCAGCGTTGGGGGGACAGGGGAGCGTCAGCCCCAGCATTTT
TRBV18	NA	TRBD1	TRBJ2-3	CASSRGQGARDTQYF	TGTGCCAGCTCACGTGGCCAGGGGGCAAGGGATACGCAGTATTTT
TRBV27	once	TRBD2	TRBJ2-3	CASSFGAGGDTQYF	TGTGCCAGCAGTTTTGGGGCGGGAGGGGATACGCAGTATTTT
TRBV14	NA	NA	TRBJ1-2	CASSQDSHRARGYTF	TGTGCCAGCAGCCAAGATTCGCACAGGGCAAGGGGCTACACCTTC
TRBV7-9	NA	NA	TRBJ2-3	CASSRLTSYTDTQYF	TGTGCCAGCAGCCGATTAACTAGCTACACAGATACGCAGTATTTT
TRBV3-1/TRBV3-2	NA	TRBD1	TRBJ2-3	CASSQPGQGWDTQYF	TGTGCCAGCAGCCAACCGGGACAGGGGTGGGATACGCAGTATTTT
TRBV5-5	once	NA	TRBJ1-1	CASSRGTQNTEAFF	TGTGCCAGCAGCCGGGGGACTCAGAACACTGAAGCTTTCTTT
TRBV7-2	NA	NA	TRBJ1-5	CASSQMVGGNQPQHF	TGTGCCAGCAGCCAGATGGTAGGGGGCAATCAGCCCCAGCATTTT
TRBV23-1	NA	NA	TRBJ2-4	CASSQGRVGSKNIQYF	TGCGCCAGCAGTCAAGGCAGGGTAGGTAGCAAAAACATTCAGTACTTC
TRBV13	NA	TRBD2	TRBJ2-1	CASSFSGGMNEQFF	TGTGCCAGCAGCTTTAGCGGGGGGATGAATGAGCAGTTCTTC
TRBV29-1	NA	TRBD2	TRBJ2-1	CSVSWTSGRGEQFF	TGCAGCGTCTCTTGGACTAGCGGGAGGGGTGAGCAGTTCTTC
TRBV5-1	NA	NA	TRBJ1-2	CASRRDTNYGYTF	TGCGCCAGCAGACGGGACACGAACTATGGCTACACCTTC
TRBV21-1	NA	NA	TRBJ1-2	CASSKDRPSNGYTF	TGTGCCAGCAGCAAGGACAGGCCTAGCAATGGCTACACCTTC
TRBV7-2	NA	TRBD1	TRBJ1-5	CASSLGTGGNQPQHF	TGTGCCAGCAGCTTGGGGACAGGGGGCAATCAGCCCCAGCATTTT